This T cell receptor beta chain originates from a study of blood T cell repertoires in COVID-19. Participants spanned ages roughly 18 to 90 years and resided in about two dozen US areas. With respect to this clone: Its ends do not fully match the called genes, so a read error is possible.

Per the original data handling: Estimates of nucleated cell counts were drawn from the amplification of reference gene primers. Profiling relied on immunoSEQ multiplex PCR, and the TCRdb table lists in-frame clones only, not all of them. The DNA was the basis for D and trimming; V, J and clone size are from that table. The sample consists of 200,000 to 250,000 clones, roughly nine tenths of them appearing once. CDR1 and CDR2 (germline): SSHAT, FNYEAQ (reference sequence). The CDR3 sequence is 17 residues long. The sequence was obtained from a woman aged 50 to 65 in a cohort exposed to, infected with or recovered from COVID-19 (not recorded which). The sequenced sample was PBMCs or T cells enriched from blood (not recorded which). The rearrangement joins TRBV7-7 to TRBJ1-5; D not resolved. This CDR3 reads CASRLSEEGSLYQPQHF. DNA for the CDR3: TGTGCTAGCAGGCTATCAGAGGAGGGATCCCTCTATCAGCCCCAGCATTTT. Filled out from reference TRBV7-7 and TRBJ1-5, the complete variable domain reads GAGVSQSPRYKVTKRGQDVTLRCDPISSHATLYWYQQALGQGPEFLTYFNYEAQPDKSGLPSDRFSAERPEGSISTLTIQRTEQRDSAMYRCASRLSEEGSLYQPQHFGDGTRLSIL.